Listed below are T cell receptor beta chains from one sample, sequenced in a study of cytomegalovirus exposure and HLA in healthy donors. Libraries were prepared by immunoSEQ multiplex PCR; TCRdb keeps only in-frame clonotypes and omits some of them. The repertoire consists of over 100,000 clones, with nearly 80% occurring once and the leading ten covering around 3.3%. Sequenced material: PBMCs. The receptors were gathered from a woman in her 30s in good health and CMV-seropositive. CDR3s include the opening cysteine and the closing phenylalanine or tryptophan. Each record gives: CDR3 protein, J gene, V gene.

CDR3: CSVEGLEESSYNEQFF; J: TRBJ2-1; V: TRBV29-1
CDR3: CASSVPGAGGYTF; J: TRBJ1-2; V: TRBV9
CDR3: CASNLQGQSSTQHF; J: TRBJ1-5; V: TRBV19
CDR3: CASSDPRASGNTIYF; J: TRBJ1-3; V: TRBV7-6
CDR3: CASSFAEGGEQYF; J: TRBJ2-7; V: TRBV7-2
CDR3: CASSQESGYSYEQYF; J: TRBJ2-7; V: TRBV4-3
CDR3: CASSLSHRDNSPLHF; J: TRBJ1-6; V: TRBV5-1
CDR3: CASRFQGRTEAFF; J: TRBJ1-1; V: TRBV2
CDR3: CASSPTTGGDTQYF; J: TRBJ2-3; V: TRBV5-1
CDR3: CASSVSGNSNEKLFF; J: TRBJ1-4; V: TRBV9
CDR3: CASSFGTGRGRGQETQYF; J: TRBJ2-5; V: TRBV19
CDR3: CASSQVRQDLQYF; J: TRBJ2-7; V: TRBV16
CDR3: CATSDRGTGNQPQHF; J: TRBJ1-5; V: TRBV13
CDR3: CASSQGPAIITVNEKLFF; J: TRBJ1-4; V: TRBV4-1
CDR3: CASTSMGHPATGELFF; J: TRBJ2-2; V: TRBV19
CDR3: CASSSPYSLAGGRETQYF; J: TRBJ2-5; V: TRBV7-2
CDR3: CASSLFGAGLRNEQFF; J: TRBJ2-1; V: TRBV5-6
CDR3: CASSLQGNTEAFF; J: TRBJ1-1; V: TRBV7-2
CDR3: CASSLLTSGGFSSYNEQFF; J: TRBJ2-1; V: TRBV5-6
CDR3: CANPGTGGQLNEQYF; J: TRBJ2-7; V: TRBV6-1
CDR3: CASSVAGFPTDTQYF; J: TRBJ2-3; V: TRBV9
CDR3: CASSHVAGGRFF; J: TRBJ2-1; V: TRBV4-1
CDR3: CASSQEGENTEAFF; J: TRBJ1-1; V: TRBV4-2
CDR3: CAWSGREKLFF; J: TRBJ1-4; V: TRBV30
CDR3: CASSPRTGGTGGGSNQPQHF; J: TRBJ1-5; V: TRBV19
CDR3: CASRRTSYEQYF; J: TRBJ2-7; V: TRBV28
CDR3: CASSPAGTSGGARTGELFF; J: TRBJ2-2; V: TRBV11-1
CDR3: CASSKGTAVNYGYTF; J: TRBJ1-2; V: TRBV21-1
CDR3: CASSLAHGRGEQFF; J: TRBJ2-1; V: TRBV7-8
CDR3: CASSLGQSYEQYF; J: TRBJ2-7; V: TRBV21-1
CDR3: CASRQNNSPLHF; J: TRBJ1-6; V: TRBV5-1
CDR3: CASSLDREAFF; J: TRBJ1-1; V: TRBV7-2
CDR3: CASTPSYTF; J: TRBJ1-2; V: TRBV21-1
CDR3: CASSIYISQGFNGYTF; J: TRBJ1-2; V: TRBV19
CDR3: CASSLAYAAETQYF; J: TRBJ2-5; V: TRBV7-2
CDR3: CASSSQQGGNSPLHF; J: TRBJ1-6; V: TRBV7-2
CDR3: CASSHSRGATGNTIYF; J: TRBJ1-3; V: TRBV6-6
CDR3: CASENRAQSYNEQFF; J: TRBJ2-1; V: TRBV2
CDR3: CASSSTRLGQGAYNEQFF; J: TRBJ2-1; V: TRBV5-4
CDR3: CASSSLAGARTGELFF; J: TRBJ2-2; V: TRBV6-6
CDR3: CASSWLTGSNYGYTF; J: TRBJ1-2; V: TRBV6-1
CDR3: CASSPASMDVGRRGSSYNEQFF; J: TRBJ2-1; V: TRBV7-6
CDR3: CASSLVGTGLTDTQYF; J: TRBJ2-3; V: TRBV5-4
CDR3: CSAGGVEGGDEKLFF; J: TRBJ1-4; V: TRBV29-1
CDR3: CASSPAPGQGNEKLFF; J: TRBJ1-4; V: TRBV7-2
CDR3: CASSLGVLRDTDTQYF; J: TRBJ2-3; V: TRBV13
CDR3: CASSLVGVSTDTQYF; J: TRBJ2-3; V: TRBV5-6